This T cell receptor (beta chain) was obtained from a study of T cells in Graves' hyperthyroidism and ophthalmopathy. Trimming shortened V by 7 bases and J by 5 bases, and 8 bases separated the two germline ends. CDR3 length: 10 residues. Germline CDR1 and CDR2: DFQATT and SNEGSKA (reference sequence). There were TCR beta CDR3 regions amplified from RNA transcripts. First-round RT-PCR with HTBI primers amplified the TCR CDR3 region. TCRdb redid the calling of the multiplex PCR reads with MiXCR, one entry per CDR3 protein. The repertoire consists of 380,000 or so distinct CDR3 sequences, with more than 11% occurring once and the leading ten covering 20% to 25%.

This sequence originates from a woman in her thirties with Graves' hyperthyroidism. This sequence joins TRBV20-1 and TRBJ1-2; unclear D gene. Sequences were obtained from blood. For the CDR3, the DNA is TGCAGTGTCGGCGAATATGGCTACACCTTC. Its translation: CSVGEYGYTF.